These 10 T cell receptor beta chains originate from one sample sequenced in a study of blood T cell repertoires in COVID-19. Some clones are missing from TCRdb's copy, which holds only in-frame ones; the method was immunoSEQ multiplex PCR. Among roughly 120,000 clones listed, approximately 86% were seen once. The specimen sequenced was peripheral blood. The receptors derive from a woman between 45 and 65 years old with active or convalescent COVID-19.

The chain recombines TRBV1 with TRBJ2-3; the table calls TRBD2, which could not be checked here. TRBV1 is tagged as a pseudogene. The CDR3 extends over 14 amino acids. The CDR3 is CTPSGGRVEDTQYF. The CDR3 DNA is TGCACCCCCAGCGGGGGTCGAGTGGAAGATACGCAGTATTTT.

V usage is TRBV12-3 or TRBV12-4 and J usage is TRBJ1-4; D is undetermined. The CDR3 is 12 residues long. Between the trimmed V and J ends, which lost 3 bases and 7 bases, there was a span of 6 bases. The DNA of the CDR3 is TGTGCCAGCAGTTTGAGTCTTGAAAAACTGTTTTTT. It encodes CASSLSLEKLFF.

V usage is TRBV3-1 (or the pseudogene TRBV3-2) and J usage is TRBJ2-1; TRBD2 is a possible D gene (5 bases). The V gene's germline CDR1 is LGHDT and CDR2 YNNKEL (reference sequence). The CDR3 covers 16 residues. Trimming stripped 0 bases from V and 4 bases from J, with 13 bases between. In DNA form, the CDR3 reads TGTGCCAGCAGCCAAGATCCCCAGCGGCAATACAATGAGCAGTTCTTC. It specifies CASSQDPQRQYNEQFF.

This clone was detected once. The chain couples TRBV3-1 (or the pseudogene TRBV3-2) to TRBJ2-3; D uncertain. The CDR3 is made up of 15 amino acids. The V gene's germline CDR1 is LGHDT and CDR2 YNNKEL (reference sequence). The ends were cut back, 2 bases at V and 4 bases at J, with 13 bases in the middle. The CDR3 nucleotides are TGTGCCAGCAGCCAACCTACTTCCCACTCAGATACGCAGTATTTT. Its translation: CASSQPTSHSDTQYF.

The CDR3 sequence is CASSDQGVLAGEQFF. Written as DNA, the CDR3 is TGTGCCAGCAGCGACCAAGGGGTCTTAGCGGGGGAGCAGTTCTTC. The chain has TRBV9 and TRBJ2-1, with TRBD2 identical over 8 bases. Germline CDR1 is SGDLS and CDR2 is YYNGEE. This CDR3 is 15 amino acids long. V lost 3 bases and J lost 10; bases outside the gene matches: 12.

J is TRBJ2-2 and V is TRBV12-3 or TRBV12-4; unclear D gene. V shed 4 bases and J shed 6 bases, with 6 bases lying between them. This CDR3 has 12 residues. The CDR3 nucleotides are TGTGCCAGCAGTTCACAAGCCGGGGAGCTGTTTTTT. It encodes CASSSQAGELFF.

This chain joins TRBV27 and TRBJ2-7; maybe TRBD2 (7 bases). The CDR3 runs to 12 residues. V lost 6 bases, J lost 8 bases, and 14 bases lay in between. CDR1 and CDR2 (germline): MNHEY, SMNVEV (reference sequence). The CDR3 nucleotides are TGTGCCAGCAGGGGGGCGGGGGCCCAGCAGTACTTC. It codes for CASRGAGAQQYF.

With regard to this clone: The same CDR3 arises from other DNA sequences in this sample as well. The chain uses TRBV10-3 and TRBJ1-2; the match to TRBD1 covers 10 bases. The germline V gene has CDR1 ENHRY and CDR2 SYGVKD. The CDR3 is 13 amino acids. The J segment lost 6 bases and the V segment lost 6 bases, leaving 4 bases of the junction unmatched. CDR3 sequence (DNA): TGTGCCATCAGCGGGACAGGGGATAATGGCTACACCTTC. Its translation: CAISGTGDNGYTF.

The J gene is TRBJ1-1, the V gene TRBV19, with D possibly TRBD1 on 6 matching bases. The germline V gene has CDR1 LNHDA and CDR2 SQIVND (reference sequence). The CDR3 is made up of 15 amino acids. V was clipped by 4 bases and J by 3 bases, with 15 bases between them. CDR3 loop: CASSTPGEGHTEAFF. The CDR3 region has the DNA TGTGCCAGTAGTACCCCAGGGGAAGGGCACACTGAAGCTTTCTTT.

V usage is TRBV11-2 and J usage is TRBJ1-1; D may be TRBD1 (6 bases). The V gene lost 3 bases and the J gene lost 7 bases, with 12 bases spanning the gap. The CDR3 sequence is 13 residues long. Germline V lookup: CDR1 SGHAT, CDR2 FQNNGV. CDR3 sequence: CASSLGGQSEAFF. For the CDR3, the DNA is TGTGCCAGCAGCTTGGGGGGGCAGAGTGAAGCTTTCTTT.